The source of this T cell receptor beta chain is a study of T cell responses to AZD1222 COVID-19 vaccine. The table lists this clone with a few counts. What it recognizes is unknown. Germline V gene lookup returns CDR1 MDHEN and CDR2 SYDVKM. After removal of 3 bases from V and 4 bases from J, the junction contained 6 bases not matched to a gene. This CDR3 comprises 15 residues. Data came from immunoSEQ multiplex PCR; TCRdb stores just in-frame clones and leaves some out. The table includes 110,000 or so clones, over 75% detected once. Findings of the study overall: Sampling that yielded the repertoires occurred only after the peak T cell response.

The specimen comprised peripheral blood, sampled on day 0 of AZD1222 vaccination. This chain connects TRBV28 to TRBJ1-5; 7 bases align to TRBD1. The sequence was collected from an adult in good health. CDR3 in DNA: TGTGCCAGCAGTTTCCTCGACAGGGAAAATCAGCCCCAGCATTTT. Residues: CASSFLDRENQPQHF.